The rows below give T cell receptor beta chains drawn from one sample of a study of blood T cell repertoires in COVID-19. This table comes from immunoSEQ multiplex PCR, and its TCRdb copy is limited to in-frame clones, with some not included. The sample lists over 150,000 clones; about 85% were seen once. The sample consisted of peripheral blood. The origin of the receptors is a man in his fifties or sixties with COVID-19, enrolled during active disease. Both conserved end residues are part of each CDR3. The order of the fields is J gene, V gene, D gene, CDR3 protein. D genes are given only for firm matches.

J: TRBJ1-3
V: TRBV7-2
D: -
CDR3: CASRDRGSGNTIYF

J: TRBJ2-5
V: TRBV14
D: -
CDR3: CASSPRTLEAGGTQYF

J: TRBJ2-2
V: TRBV11-2
D: TRBD1
CDR3: CASSTWTGDNTGELFF

J: TRBJ1-6
V: TRBV6-4
D: TRBD1
CDR3: CATGTGANSPLHF

J: TRBJ2-1
V: TRBV7-2
D: -
CDR3: CASSSFSSYNEQFF

J: TRBJ2-3
V: TRBV7-8
D: -
CDR3: CASSLAGARTDTQYF

J: TRBJ2-3
V: TRBV28
D: TRBD1
CDR3: CASSSGQATDTQYF

J: TRBJ2-2
V: TRBV4-1
D: TRBD2
CDR3: CASSQVRIAGTGELFF

J: TRBJ1-1
V: TRBV27
D: -
CDR3: CASSFAGGRNTEAFF

J: TRBJ1-1
V: TRBV7-3
D: TRBD1
CDR3: CASSAGTGAFF

J: TRBJ2-5
V: TRBV7-2
D: -
CDR3: CASSDTSGETQYF